This TCR beta chain is drawn from a study of blood T cell repertoires in COVID-19 (dated by TCRdb to 2020 to 2021). Study-wide context: Collaborator samples came from the United States, Italy and Spain and covered acute and convalescent phases of COVID-19. The prospective study material was composed of cDNA or gDNA derived from T cells, B-cell-depleted T cells, or PBMCs. Subjects who had been exposed to COVID-19, were actively infected with it, or had recovered from it provided the deeply sampled blood TCRbeta repertoires that made up the dataset. The repertoires were released in a freely available public database intended as a resource for research on the immune response to SARS-CoV-2. The samples were drawn from the first 160 participants of the ongoing ImmuneRACE study and from roughly 1,300 subjects provided by 6 global collaborators. Nearly every sample came with metadata listing a de-identified subject ID, COVID-19 status, age in years and sex. HLA class I and class II types, where available, came from metadata supplied by the sample provider rather than from assay-based typing.

The CDR3 covers 14 residues, taking in both the cysteine and the phenylalanine. Only CDR3 DNA remains: 42 bases, in frame from the first base. V was cut back by 1 base and J by 8 bases, leaving a gap of 14 bases between them. Sequences LGHDT (CDR1) and YNNKEL (CDR2) are obtained from the germline V gene (reference sequence). What the research found in general, with its limitations: The quantity of clinical and demographic metadata differed by source and by participant and was supplied without curation.

TCRbeta CDR3 regions were amplified from genomic DNA using the immunoSEQ Assay, a bias-controlled multiplex PCR. The paper's data handling went like this. The number of nucleated cells in each sample was estimated by amplification of reference gene primers within the assay. To quantify the absolute abundance of each unique TCRbeta CDR3 rearrangement, sequence reads were collapsed and filtered. For each sample, productive Simpson clonality was calculated by taking the square root of Simpson's diversity index across productive rearrangements. TCRdb took this table from immuneACCESS and kept in-frame rearrangements with V and J called. Such tables lack part of the clones; where checked against another copy, unresolved V genes explain under half of the gap, and the rest is unexplained. Clonal size and the V and J genes are those of that table, whereas D and trimming came from the DNA. The sample table shows 70,000 to 75,000 clones, and roughly 79% are seen once. About 20% of the sample lies in the top ten.

Whole blood was collected in K2EDTA tubes by collaborating institutions according to the institutions' own protocols. For TCRbeta analysis, collaborators shipped samples in one of three forms: frozen whole blood, isolated PBMCs, or DNA extracted from either of those sample types. Worth noting for this clone: Its antigen is still unknown. No base quality information exists; no much larger clone differs at one position.

The specimen sequenced was peripheral blood. This sequence originates from a woman in her sixties or seventies with acute or convalescent COVID-19. The chain is made from TRBV3-1 (or the pseudogene TRBV3-2) and TRBJ1-2; too little of a D gene remains to name it. The CDR3 corresponds to CASSQASSRSGYTF. The DNA sequence is as follows: TGTGCCAGCAGCCAAGCGTCATCGCGTTCAGGCTACACCTTC.